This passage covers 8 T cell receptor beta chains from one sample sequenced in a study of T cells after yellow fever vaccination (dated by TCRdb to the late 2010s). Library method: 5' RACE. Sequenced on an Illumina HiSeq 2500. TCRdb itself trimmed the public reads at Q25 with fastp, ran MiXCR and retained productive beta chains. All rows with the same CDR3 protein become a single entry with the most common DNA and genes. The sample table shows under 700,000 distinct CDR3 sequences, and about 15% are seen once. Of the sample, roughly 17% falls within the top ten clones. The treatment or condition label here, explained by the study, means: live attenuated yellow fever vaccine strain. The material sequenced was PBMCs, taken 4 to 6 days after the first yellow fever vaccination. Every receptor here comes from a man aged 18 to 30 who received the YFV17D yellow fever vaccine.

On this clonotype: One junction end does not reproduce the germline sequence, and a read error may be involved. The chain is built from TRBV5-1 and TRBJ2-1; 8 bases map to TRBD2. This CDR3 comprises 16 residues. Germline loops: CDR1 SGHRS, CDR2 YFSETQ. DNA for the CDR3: TGCGCCAGCAGCTTGGGTTCGTCGGGGGGGTACAGTGAGCAGTTCTTC. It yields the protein CASSLGSSGGYSEQFF.

The CDR3 reads CASSEGRQGVNTGELFF. The CDR3 bases are TGTGCCAGCAGCGAGGGAAGACAGGGCGTAAACACCGGGGAGCTGTTTTTT. The chain couples TRBV9 to TRBJ2-2; 7 nucleotides match TRBD1. After removal of 3 bases from V and 2 bases from J, the junction contained 10 bases not matched to a gene. Germline CDR1 SGDLS, CDR2 YYNGEE. The CDR3 has 17 amino acids.

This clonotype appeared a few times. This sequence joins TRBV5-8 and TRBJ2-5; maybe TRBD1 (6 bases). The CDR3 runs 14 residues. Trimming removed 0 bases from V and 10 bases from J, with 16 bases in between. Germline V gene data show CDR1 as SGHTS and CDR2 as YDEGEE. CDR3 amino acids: CASSLEAGAYDQYF. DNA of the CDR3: TGTGCCAGCAGCTTGGAAGCAGGGGCGTATGACCAGTACTTC.

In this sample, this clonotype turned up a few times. For the CDR3, the DNA is TGTGCCAGCAGCTTAGTGGGGACAGGGGGCAACGGCTATGGCTACACCTTC. This sequence encodes CASSLVGTGGNGYGYTF. The genes are TRBV7-2 and TRBJ1-2; TRBD1 aligns across 12 bases. The V gene's germline CDR1 is SGHTA and CDR2 FQGNSA. V dropped 1 base and J dropped 4; count of bases not matched to a gene: 7. CDR3 length: 17 residues.

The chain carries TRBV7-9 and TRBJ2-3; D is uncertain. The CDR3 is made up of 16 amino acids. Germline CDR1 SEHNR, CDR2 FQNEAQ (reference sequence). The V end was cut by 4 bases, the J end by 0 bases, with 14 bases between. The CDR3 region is CASSSYSGVSTDTQYF. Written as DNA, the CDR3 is TGTGCCAGCAGCTCGTATAGTGGGGTTAGCACAGATACGCAGTATTTT.

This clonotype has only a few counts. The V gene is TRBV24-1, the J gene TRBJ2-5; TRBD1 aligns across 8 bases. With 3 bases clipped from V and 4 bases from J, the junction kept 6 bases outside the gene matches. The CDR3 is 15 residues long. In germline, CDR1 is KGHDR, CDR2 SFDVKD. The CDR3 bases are TGTGCCACCAGTGATCCCAGGGGGCCGGGAGAGACCCAGTACTTC. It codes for CATSDPRGPGETQYF.

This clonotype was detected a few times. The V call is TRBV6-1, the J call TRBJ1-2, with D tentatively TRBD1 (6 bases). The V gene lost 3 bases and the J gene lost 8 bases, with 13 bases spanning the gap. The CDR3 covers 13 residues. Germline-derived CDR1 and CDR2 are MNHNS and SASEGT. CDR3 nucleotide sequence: TGTGCCAGCAGTGAGGTGGGGGCGTACGGCTACACCTTC. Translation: CASSEVGAYGYTF.

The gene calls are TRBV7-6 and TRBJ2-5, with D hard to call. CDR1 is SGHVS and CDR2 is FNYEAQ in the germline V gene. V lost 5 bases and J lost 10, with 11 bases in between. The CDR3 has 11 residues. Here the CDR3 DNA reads TGTGCCAGCAGCGCCCGGACGGTCCAGTACTTC. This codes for CASSARTVQYF.